What follows are 30 T cell receptor beta chains derived from one specimen sequenced in a study of blood T cell repertoires in COVID-19. Sequenced by immunoSEQ multiplex PCR; TCRdb stores in-frame clones only, minus some. The table records 97,000 or so clones, around nine tenths of them present only once. Sequenced input: peripheral blood. Every receptor here comes from a man aged 50 or older with active or convalescent COVID-19.

V gene TRBV5-1 combines with J gene TRBJ2-2; tentatively, D is TRBD1 (5 bases). The CDR3 runs 19 residues. CDR1 and CDR2 (germline): SGHRS, YFSETQ. V lost 4 bases and J lost 4, with 26 bases in between. CDR3 in DNA: TGCGCCAGCAGCACGAAAAGGTCCCAAGGGGCGCAGAGCACCGGGGAGCTGTTTTTT. It specifies CASSTKRSQGAQSTGELFF. Supplemented by reference TRBV5-1 and TRBJ2-2, the full variable domain reads KAGVTQTPRYLIKTRGQQVTLSCSPISGHRSVSWYQQTPGQGLQFLFEYFSETQRNKGNFPGRFSGRQFSNSRSEMNVSTLELGDSALYLCASSTKRSQGAQSTGELFFGEGSRLTVL.

The J gene is TRBJ2-1, the V gene TRBV3-1 (or the pseudogene TRBV3-2); 9 nucleotides match TRBD1. CDR1 and CDR2 (germline): LGHDT, YNNKEL (reference sequence). The V segment lost 4 bases and the J segment 8 bases; nucleotides outside the gene matches: 9. This CDR3 has 15 residues. CDR3: CASSPPRDRVYEQFF. The CDR3 DNA is TGTGCCAGCAGCCCTCCCCGGGACAGGGTTTATGAGCAGTTCTTC.

V usage is TRBV13 and J usage is TRBJ2-5; 13 bases line up with TRBD2. Germline CDR1 and CDR2: PRHDT and FYEKMQ (reference sequence). This CDR3 spans 16 amino acids. J lost 2 bases, V lost 3 bases, and 3 bases had no gene match. Here the CDR3 DNA reads TGTGCCAGCAGCTTCCGACTAGCGGGGGGTCAAGAGACCCAGTACTTC. Its protein is CASSFRLAGGQETQYF.

The rearrangement uses TRBV7-2 and TRBJ2-5; D is possibly TRBD2 (5 bases). The CDR3 extends over 13 amino acids. Per the germline V gene, CDR1 is SGHTA and CDR2 is FQGNSA. Trimming stripped 4 bases from V and 4 bases from J, with 10 bases between. The CDR3 region is CASSSTIPETQYF. The CDR3 DNA is TGTGCCAGCAGCTCGACTATCCCAGAGACCCAGTACTTC.

This sequence joins TRBV12-3 or TRBV12-4 and TRBJ1-5; no clear D gene. The V end lost 1 base, the J end lost 8 bases, and 9 bases lay between the germline ends. The CDR3 has 13 residues. CDR3 amino acids: CASSLGEIEPQHF. The CDR3 nucleotides are TGTGCCAGCAGTTTAGGGGAGATTGAGCCCCAGCATTTT.

The gene calls are TRBV29-1 and TRBJ1-1, with 7 bases fitting TRBD1. The germline V gene has CDR1 SQVTM and CDR2 ANQGSEA. The CDR3 is 13 residues long. Trimming removed 6 bases from V and 6 bases from J; junction bases left unmatched: 10. In DNA form, the CDR3 reads TGCAGCGTAAGGGGGCCAGGAATACCTGAAGCTTTCTTT. This gives the protein CSVRGPGIPEAFF.

The V and J genes are TRBV19 and TRBJ1-2; no clear D. V lost 9 bases to trimming and J lost 4 bases, with 15 bases between them. CDR3 length equals 13 residues. Germline loops: CDR1 LNHDA, CDR2 SQIVND (reference sequence). The CDR3 reads CASTPVESYGYTF. CDR3 nucleotide sequence: TGTGCCAGCACCCCGGTCGAAAGCTATGGCTACACCTTC.

J is TRBJ2-7 and V is TRBV18, with D hard to call. V was trimmed by 5 bases and J by 2 bases, leaving 13 bases between them. The CDR3 has 14 residues. Germline V gene data show CDR1 as KGHSH and CDR2 as LQKENI. As DNA, the CDR3 is TGTGCCAGCTCAGATGCCCAGGTTACCTACGAGCAGTACTTC. As protein: CASSDAQVTYEQYF.

The chain links TRBV12-3 or TRBV12-4 to TRBJ1-2; TRBD1 matches 8 bases. This CDR3 has 13 amino acids. The V and J ends lost 5 bases and 4 bases, in that order; junction bases with no gene match: 3. The DNA of the CDR3 is TGTGCCAGCAGTAGACAGGGGACCTATGGCTACACCTTC. It encodes CASSRQGTYGYTF.

There are a few counts of this clone. The V and J genes are TRBV3-1 (or the pseudogene TRBV3-2) and TRBJ2-5, with a weak D call TRBD1 (5 bases). The CDR3 is made up of 11 amino acids. Germline V lookup: CDR1 LGHDT, CDR2 YNNKEL (reference sequence). V was trimmed by 4 bases and J by 9 bases, leaving 9 bases between them. In DNA, the CDR3 is TGTGCCAGCAGCCGCCAAGGGGCCCAGTACTTC. Translated, it gives CASSRQGAQYF.

The rearrangement uses TRBV6-8 and TRBJ2-5; D remains unclear. CDR1 and CDR2 from the germline V gene are MNHGY and SAAAGT. The V gene lost 2 bases and the J gene lost 5 bases, with 12 bases spanning the gap. The CDR3 is 14 residues long. The DNA for the CDR3 is TGTGCCAGCAGTTACGAGGCTCCCCGGGAGACCCAGTACTTC. Translating it yields CASSYEAPRETQYF.

This rearrangement joins TRBV3-1 (or the pseudogene TRBV3-2) to TRBJ1-1; unclear D gene. V was trimmed by 0 bases and J by 0 bases, leaving 8 bases between them. CDR1 and CDR2 from the germline V gene are LGHDT and YNNKEL (reference sequence). This CDR3 comprises 15 residues. The CDR3 nucleotides read TGTGCCAGCAGCCAAGAGGAGTACTTGAACACTGAAGCTTTCTTT. This translates into CASSQEEYLNTEAFF.

The CDR3 DNA follows: TGCGCCAGCAGCCGGGGACAGAACACTGAAGCTTTCTTT. Translated, it gives CASSRGQNTEAFF. V usage is TRBV5-1 and J usage is TRBJ1-1; possible D gene TRBD1, 6 bases. Germline-derived CDR1 and CDR2 are SGHRS and YFSETQ. The ends were cut back, 4 bases at V and 1 base at J, with 8 bases in the middle. The CDR3 length is 13 residues. Looking up the rest from reference TRBV5-1 and TRBJ1-1 gives the full variable domain: KAGVTQTPRYLIKTRGQQVTLSCSPISGHRSVSWYQQTPGQGLQFLFEYFSETQRNKGNFPGRFSGRQFSNSRSEMNVSTLELGDSALYLCASSRGQNTEAFFGQGTRLTVV.

This rearrangement joins TRBV15 to TRBJ1-6; weak D call: TRBD1 (6 bases). Trimming pared 5 bases from V and 7 bases from J, leaving 15 bases between. CDR1 is LNHNV and CDR2 is YYDKDF in the germline V gene (reference sequence). The CDR3 has 15 amino acids. The CDR3 region is CATSSSLRGNSPLHF. DNA of the CDR3: TGTGCCACCAGCTCCTCCCTAAGGGGGAATTCACCCCTCCACTTT.

The chain uses TRBV7-6 and TRBJ2-6; TRBD1 aligns across 9 bases. The trim removed 4 bases at V and 2 bases at J, leaving 0 bases unmatched. Germline V gives CDR1 SGHVS, CDR2 FNYEAQ. The CDR3 is 15 amino acids. CDR3 loop: CASSWDRAGANVLTF. As DNA, the CDR3 is TGTGCCAGCAGCTGGGACAGGGCTGGGGCCAACGTCCTGACTTTC.

This rearrangement joins TRBV6-5 to TRBJ1-1; D may be TRBD1 (6 bases). The germline V gene encodes CDR1 MNHEY and CDR2 SVGAGI. The CDR3 is 13 amino acids. V was shortened by 11 bases and J by 1 base, with 14 bases between the two germline ends. The CDR3 sequence is CASHRETNTEAFF. CDR3 DNA: TGTGCCTCCCACAGGGAGACGAACACTGAAGCTTTCTTT.

The chain employs TRBV7-8 and TRBJ1-5; 7 nucleotides agree with TRBD1. The CDR3 spans 15 residues. Germline lookup yields CDR1 SGHVS and CDR2 FQNEAQ. The V and J ends lost 5 bases and 2 bases, in that order; junction bases with no gene match: 6. This chain's CDR3 is CASSPGTAGNQPQHF. The DNA of the CDR3 is TGTGCCAGCAGCCCCGGGACAGCGGGCAATCAGCCCCAGCATTTT.

This chain joins TRBV19 and TRBJ1-4; 7 positions match TRBD1. With 3 bases clipped from V and 7 bases from J, the junction kept 11 bases outside the gene matches. The CDR3 extends over 16 amino acids. Germline V gives CDR1 LNHDA, CDR2 SQIVND (reference sequence). The CDR3 DNA reads as TGTGCCAGTAGTATTCCCCGACAGGGTGTCGGTGAAAAACTGTTTTTT. It encodes CASSIPRQGVGEKLFF.

The V and J genes are TRBV6-2 or TRBV6-3 and TRBJ1-2; D unclear. CDR3 length equals 13 residues. V was pared by 5 bases and J by 7 bases, with 14 bases between. Germline V gene sequence: CDR1 MNHEY, CDR2 SVGEGT. The CDR3 sequence: CASSRSGLSGYTF. The CDR3 bases are TGTGCCAGCAGTCGGTCCGGGTTGAGTGGCTACACCTTC.

The chain uses TRBV6-2 or TRBV6-3 and TRBJ2-1; D is possibly TRBD1 (6 bases). V dropped 5 bases and J dropped 7 bases, with 9 bases sitting between them. Germline assignment: CDR1 MNHEY and CDR2 SVGEGT. The CDR3 contains 12 residues. The CDR3 sequence is CASSIQGNEQFF. The CDR3 DNA sequence: TGTGCCAGCAGTATACAGGGTAATGAGCAGTTCTTC.

The chain recombines TRBV28 with TRBJ2-7; D possibly corresponds to TRBD1 (5 bases). Germline assignment: CDR1 MDHEN and CDR2 SYDVKM. V lost 4 bases to trimming and J lost 2 bases, with 9 bases between them. This CDR3 comprises 13 residues. In DNA form, the CDR3 reads TGTGCCAGCAGTTCCCAGGGTCCCTACGAGCAGTACTTC. This encodes CASSSQGPYEQYF.

This clone showed up just a few times. The DNA for the CDR3 is TGTGCCAGCAGCCAAGCCGCAGGGGTAAACGGGGAGCTGTTTTTT. Its translation: CASSQAAGVNGELFF. The chain joins TRBV14 to TRBJ2-2, with a weak D call TRBD1 (6 bases). Germline V gene sequence: CDR1 SGHDN, CDR2 FVKESK. The CDR3 spans 15 residues. Trimming left V 1 base short and J 7 bases short, with 13 bases between.

The CDR3 protein is CAISEEIAYNEQFF. The CDR3 DNA follows: TGTGCCATCAGTGAAGAAATAGCCTACAATGAGCAGTTCTTC. This sequence joins TRBV10-3 and TRBJ2-1; D call uncertain. The germline CDR1 and CDR2 sequences are ENHRY and SYGVKD. CDR3 length: 14 amino acids. V lost 3 bases, J lost 2 bases, and 8 bases lay in between.

This clone was counted between two and nine times. V gene TRBV7-2 combines with J gene TRBJ1-6; 7 nucleotides agree with TRBD1. V was clipped by 5 bases and J by 9 bases; unmatched bases: 13. Germline V gene sequence: CDR1 SGHTA, CDR2 FQGNSA. The CDR3 length is 16 residues. The CDR3 loop is CASSLGSGTVFSPLHF. The DNA of the CDR3 is TGTGCCAGCAGCCTGGGATCCGGGACAGTTTTTTCACCCCTCCACTTT.

The chain joins TRBV6-5 to TRBJ1-6; 12 bases align to TRBD1. Germline V CDR1 and CDR2: MNHEY, SVGAGI. V was pared by 5 bases and J by 9 bases, with 5 bases of the junction left unmatched. The CDR3 spans 15 residues. This CDR3 reads CASSLRDRGPSPLHF. For the CDR3, the DNA is TGTGCCAGCAGTCTAAGGGACAGGGGGCCTTCACCCCTCCACTTT.

The genes are TRBV7-9 and TRBJ1-4; possible D gene TRBD1, 6 bases. The CDR3 totals 16 residues. The V gene's germline CDR1 is SEHNR and CDR2 FQNEAQ (reference sequence). The V gene lost 0 bases and the J gene lost 6 bases, with 14 bases spanning the gap. The CDR3 is CASSLAHRDVDEKLFF. DNA of the CDR3: TGTGCCAGCAGCTTAGCCCACAGGGATGTGGATGAAAAACTGTTTTTT.

This clone was seen more than once but under ten times. This sequence joins TRBV5-1 and TRBJ1-1; D gene uncertain. Germline V gives CDR1 SGHRS, CDR2 YFSETQ. V was cut by 5 bases and J by 4 bases, with 12 bases left in between. This CDR3 comprises 13 residues. CDR3 loop: CASRRADSTEAFF. The DNA of the CDR3 is TGCGCCAGCAGGAGGGCAGATAGCACTGAAGCTTTCTTT.

The chain has TRBV19 and TRBJ2-3, with D possibly being TRBD2 (6 bases). With 5 bases removed from V and 1 base from J, the gap between germline ends came to 13 bases. Germline V gives CDR1 LNHDA, CDR2 SQIVND (reference sequence). The CDR3 has 15 amino acids. In DNA form, the CDR3 reads TGTGCCAGTAGTCGCGCCGGCGGGGGCACAGATACGCAGTATTTT. Translating gives CASSRAGGGTDTQYF.

The CDR3 nucleotides are TGTGCCACCAGCAGAGCCTTGGGACAGGGCGCTAACACTGAAGCTTTCTTT. Amino acid sequence: CATSRALGQGANTEAFF. This rearrangement joins TRBV15 to TRBJ1-1; TRBD1 aligns across 9 bases. After removal of 1 base from V and 2 bases from J, the junction contained 8 bases not matched to a gene. This CDR3 contains 17 residues. Germline V lookup: CDR1 LNHNV, CDR2 YYDKDF (reference sequence).

The chain links TRBV10-3 to TRBJ2-2, with D possibly matching TRBD2 (5 bases). Germline CDR1 is ENHRY and CDR2 is SYGVKD. The V gene lost 4 bases and the J gene lost 0 bases, with 12 bases spanning the gap. This CDR3 is 16 amino acids long. This chain's CDR3 is CAISGGRVTNTGELFF. The CDR3 DNA reads TGTGCCATCAGTGGTGGGCGGGTAACGAACACCGGGGAGCTGTTTTTT.